This T cell receptor (beta chain) was recorded in a study of blood T cell repertoires in COVID-19. Seattle patient enrollment occurred during active infection, with longitudinal follow-up thereafter. The germline CDR1 and CDR2 sequences are SGHRS and YFSETQ. The CDR3 has 13 amino acids. V dropped 4 bases and J dropped 7 bases, with 14 bases sitting between them. Measured with immunoSEQ multiplex PCR; TCRdb has only the in-frame clones, and not every one. The data contain about 210,000 clones, roughly 85% of them singletons. V is TRBV5-1 and J is TRBJ1-1; D may be TRBD1 (5 bases). Sequenced material: peripheral blood. This sequence originates from a woman in her seventies with COVID-19, enrolled during active disease. The CDR3 DNA reads as TGCGCCAGCAGCCACAGAGGACAAGTTGAAGCTTTCTTT. Protein sequence: CASSHRGQVEAFF.